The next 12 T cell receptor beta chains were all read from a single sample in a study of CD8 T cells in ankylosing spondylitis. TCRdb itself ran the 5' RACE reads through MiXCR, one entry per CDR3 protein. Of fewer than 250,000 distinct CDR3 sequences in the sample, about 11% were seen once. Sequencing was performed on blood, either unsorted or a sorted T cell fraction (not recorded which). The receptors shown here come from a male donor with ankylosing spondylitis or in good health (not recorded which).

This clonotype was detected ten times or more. The CDR3 loop is CSARDQGADEQYF. In DNA form, the CDR3 reads TGCAGTGCTAGAGACCAGGGGGCTGACGAGCAGTACTTC. V usage is TRBV20-1 and J usage is TRBJ2-7; 8 bases match TRBD1. Unmatched junction bases numbered 3, after V lost 0 bases and J lost 5 bases. Germline values: CDR1 DFQATT, CDR2 SNEGSKA (reference sequence). The CDR3 runs 13 residues.

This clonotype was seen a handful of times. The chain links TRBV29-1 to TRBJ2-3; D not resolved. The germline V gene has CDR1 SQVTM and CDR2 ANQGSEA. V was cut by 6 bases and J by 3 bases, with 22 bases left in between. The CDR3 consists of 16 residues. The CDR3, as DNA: TGCAGCGTCGCCTCCTCACAGTTCGCGCATACAGATACGCAGTATTTT. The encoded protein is CSVASSQFAHTDTQYF.

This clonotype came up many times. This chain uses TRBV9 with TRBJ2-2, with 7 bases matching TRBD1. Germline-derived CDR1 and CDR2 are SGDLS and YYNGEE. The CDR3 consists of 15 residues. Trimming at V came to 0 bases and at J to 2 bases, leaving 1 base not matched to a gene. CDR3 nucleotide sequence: TGTGCCAGCAGCGTAGGGGACAGTAACACCGGGGAGCTGTTTTTT. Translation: CASSVGDSNTGELFF.

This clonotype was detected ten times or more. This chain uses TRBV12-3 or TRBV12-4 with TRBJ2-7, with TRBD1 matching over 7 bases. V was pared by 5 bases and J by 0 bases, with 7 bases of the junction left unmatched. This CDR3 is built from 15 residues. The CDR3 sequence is CASSPDRAVSYEQYF. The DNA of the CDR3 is TGTGCCAGCAGTCCCGACAGGGCAGTCTCCTACGAGCAGTACTTC.

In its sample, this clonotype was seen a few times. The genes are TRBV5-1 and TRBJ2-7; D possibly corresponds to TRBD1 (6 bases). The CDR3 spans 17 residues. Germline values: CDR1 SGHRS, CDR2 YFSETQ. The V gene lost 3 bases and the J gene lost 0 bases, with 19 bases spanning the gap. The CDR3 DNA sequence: TGCGCCAGCAGCTACACCCCCGGGACAATATACTCCTACGAGCAGTACTTC. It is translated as CASSYTPGTIYSYEQYF.

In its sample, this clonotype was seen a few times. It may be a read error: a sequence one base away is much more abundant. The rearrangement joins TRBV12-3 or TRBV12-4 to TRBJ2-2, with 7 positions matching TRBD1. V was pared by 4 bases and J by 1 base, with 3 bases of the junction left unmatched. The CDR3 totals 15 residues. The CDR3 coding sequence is TGTGCCAGCAGTTGGGGGACAGTGAACACCGGGGAGCTGTTTTTT. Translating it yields CASSWGTVNTGELFF.

Here the CDR3 reads CASSLGVERNSPLHF. In DNA form, the CDR3 reads TGTGCCAGCAGCCTTGGGGTCGAAAGGAATTCACCCCTCCACTTT. V usage is TRBV11-1 and J usage is TRBJ1-6; the D is unclear. The CDR3 is 15 amino acids. The germline gives CDR1 SGHAT, CDR2 FQDESV (reference sequence). Trimming removed 5 bases from V and 7 bases from J, with 15 bases in between.

The DNA for the CDR3 is TGTGCCACCAGTGGTCCCGGGACTAGCGGACAAGAGACCCAGTACTTC. Translation gives CATSGPGTSGQETQYF. The gene calls are TRBV24-1 and TRBJ2-5; 11 positions agree with TRBD2. Unmatched junction bases numbered 6, after V lost 5 bases and J lost 2 bases. This CDR3 region has 16 residues. The germline CDR1 and CDR2 sequences are KGHDR and SFDVKD.

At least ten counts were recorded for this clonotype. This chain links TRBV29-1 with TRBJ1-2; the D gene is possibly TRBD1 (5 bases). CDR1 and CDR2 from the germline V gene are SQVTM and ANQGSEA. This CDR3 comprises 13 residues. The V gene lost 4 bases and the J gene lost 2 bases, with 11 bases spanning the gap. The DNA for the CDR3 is TGCAGCGTTGCCTGGGCAGGGAACTATGGCTACACCTTC. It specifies CSVAWAGNYGYTF.

The CDR3 DNA reads as TGTGCCAGCAGCTTAGGGGGGGGGCGAGGAACCCAGCCCCAGCATTTT. Translation gives CASSLGGGRGTQPQHF. V gene TRBV7-2 combines with J gene TRBJ1-5; weak D call: TRBD1 (6 bases). Trimming stripped 1 base from V and 7 bases from J, with 17 bases between. The CDR3 sequence is 16 residues long. Germline loops: CDR1 SGHTA, CDR2 FQGNSA.

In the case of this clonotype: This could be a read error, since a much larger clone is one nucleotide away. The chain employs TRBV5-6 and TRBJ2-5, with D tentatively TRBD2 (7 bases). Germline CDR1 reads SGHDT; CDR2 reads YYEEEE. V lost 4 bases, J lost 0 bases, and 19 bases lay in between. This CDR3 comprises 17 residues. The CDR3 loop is CASSTWFIGGHQETQYF. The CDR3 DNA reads TGTGCCAGCAGCACGTGGTTTATCGGGGGGCACCAAGAGACCCAGTACTTC. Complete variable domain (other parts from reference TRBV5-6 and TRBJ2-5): DAGVTQSPTHLIKTRGQQVTLRCSPKSGHDTVSWYQQALGQGPQFIFQYYEEEERQRGNFPDRFSGHQFPNYSSELNVNALLLGDSALYLCASSTWFIGGHQETQYFGPGTRLLVL.

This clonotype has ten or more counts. The CDR3 DNA follows: TGTGCCAGCAGTTACTCGAGGAGCCAAGAGACCCAGTACTTC. This encodes CASSYSRSQETQYF. V and J are TRBV6-2 or TRBV6-3 and TRBJ2-5, with D unresolved. Germline CDR1 reads MNHEY; CDR2 reads SVGEGT. V lost 0 bases and J lost 1, with 6 bases in between. The CDR3 runs 14 residues.